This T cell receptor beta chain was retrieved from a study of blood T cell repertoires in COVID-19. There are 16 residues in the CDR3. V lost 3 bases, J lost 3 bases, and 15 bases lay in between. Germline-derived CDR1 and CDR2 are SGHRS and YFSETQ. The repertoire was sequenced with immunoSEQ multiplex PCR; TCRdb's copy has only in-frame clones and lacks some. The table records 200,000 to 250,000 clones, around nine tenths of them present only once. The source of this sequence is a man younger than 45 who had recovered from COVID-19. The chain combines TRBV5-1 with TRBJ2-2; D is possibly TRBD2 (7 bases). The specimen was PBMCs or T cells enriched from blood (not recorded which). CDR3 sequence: CASSSEGGKYTGELFF. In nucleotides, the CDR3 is TGCGCCAGCAGCTCTGAGGGGGGGAAGTACACCGGGGAGCTGTTTTTT.